This entry concerns a single TCR beta chain. Its antigen is unidentified. This specimen belongs to a study of cytomegalovirus exposure and HLA in healthy donors. PCR involved 60 Vbeta and 13 Jbeta primers. Sequencing was performed with immunoSEQ multiplex PCR; in TCRdb, only in-frame clones are kept and a portion is missing. The sample lists tens of thousands of clones, 86% occurring once. Study results and caveats: In vitro confirmation showed three CMV-associated chains to be CMV antigen specific.

This CDR3 is built from 14 residues. Trimming removed 0 bases from V and 7 bases from J, with 14 bases in between. Germline loops: CDR1 SGHRS, CDR2 YFSETQ. This chain joins TRBV5-1 and TRBJ2-7, with D perhaps matching TRBD2 (5 bases). Sequencing was carried out using PBMCs. This receptor was identified in a woman aged 40-49 years in good health and CMV-seropositive. This CDR3 is CASSLVGSSGEQYF. Here the CDR3 DNA reads TGCGCCAGCAGCTTGGTAGGCAGCTCGGGGGAGCAGTACTTC.